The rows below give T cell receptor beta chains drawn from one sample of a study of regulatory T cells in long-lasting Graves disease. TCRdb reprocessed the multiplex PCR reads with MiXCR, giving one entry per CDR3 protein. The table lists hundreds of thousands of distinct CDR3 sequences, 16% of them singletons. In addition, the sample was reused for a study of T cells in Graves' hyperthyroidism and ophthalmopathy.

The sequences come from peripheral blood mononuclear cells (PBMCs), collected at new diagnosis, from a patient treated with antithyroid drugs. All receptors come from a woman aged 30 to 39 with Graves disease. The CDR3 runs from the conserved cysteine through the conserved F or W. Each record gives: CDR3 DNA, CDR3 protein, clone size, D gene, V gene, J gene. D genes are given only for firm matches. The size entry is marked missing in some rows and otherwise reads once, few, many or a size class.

CDR3 DNA: TGTGCCAGCGGACTTTCGGTCTACAATGAGCAGTTCTTC
CDR3 protein: CASGLSVYNEQFF
clone size: many
D gene: -
V gene: TRBV28
J gene: TRBJ2-1

CDR3 DNA: TGTGCCAGCAGTGCGATCGAGAGGGAGACCCAGTACTTC
CDR3 protein: CASSAIERETQYF
clone size: -
D gene: -
V gene: TRBV25-1
J gene: TRBJ2-5

CDR3 DNA: TGTGCCAGCGCGACTAGTTTCGACAATGAGCAGTTCTTC
CDR3 protein: CASATSFDNEQFF
clone size: few
D gene: -
V gene: TRBV7-2
J gene: TRBJ2-1

CDR3 DNA: TGTGCCAGCAGCTTAGATGCAGGGGATGGGGAGACCCAGTACTTC
CDR3 protein: CASSLDAGDGETQYF
clone size: -
D gene: -
V gene: TRBV11-2
J gene: TRBJ2-5

CDR3 DNA: TGCGCCAGCAGCCAGCCCAGACTAGCGGGAGGGCCAGATGAGCAGTTCTTC
CDR3 protein: CASSQPRLAGGPDEQFF
clone size: -
D gene: TRBD2
V gene: TRBV4-1
J gene: TRBJ2-1

CDR3 DNA: TGTGCCAGCAGTTACGGGGGGCTACTCCGTATCGGCGAGCAGTACTTC
CDR3 protein: CASSYGGLLRIGEQYF
clone size: -
D gene: -
V gene: TRBV6-5
J gene: TRBJ2-7

CDR3 DNA: TGTGCCAGCAGCGGCACAGATGGAGGGCCGGATGAGCAGTTCTTC
CDR3 protein: CASSGTDGGPDEQFF
clone size: -
D gene: -
V gene: TRBV9
J gene: TRBJ2-1

CDR3 DNA: TGTGCCAGCAGCGTTAGCGGGGAGCCCTACAATGAGCAGTTCTTC
CDR3 protein: CASSVSGEPYNEQFF
clone size: many
D gene: TRBD2
V gene: TRBV11-3
J gene: TRBJ2-1

CDR3 DNA: TGTGCCAGCAGCTCCTCCGGTTGGGGGGCGAACACCGGGGAGCTGTTTTTT
CDR3 protein: CASSSSGWGANTGELFF
clone size: few
D gene: -
V gene: TRBV13
J gene: TRBJ2-2

CDR3 DNA: TGTGCCAGCAGCCGGGGCGGGGGGCTCCCGCCCTACAATGAGCAGTTCTTC
CDR3 protein: CASSRGGGLPPYNEQFF
clone size: many
D gene: TRBD2
V gene: TRBV11-3
J gene: TRBJ2-1

CDR3 DNA: TGCAGTGCTCTTGGGGGGAGTGGGGCAGATACGCAGTATTTT
CDR3 protein: CSALGGSGADTQYF
clone size: many
D gene: -
V gene: TRBV20-1
J gene: TRBJ2-3

CDR3 DNA: TGTGCCAGCAGCCAAGCAACCTGGGGAGGACAAAGGGATACGCAGTATTTT
CDR3 protein: CASSQATWGGQRDTQYF
clone size: many
D gene: -
V gene: TRBV3-1
J gene: TRBJ2-3

CDR3 DNA: TGTGCCAGCTCACCACGGTGGGAGGGCCTGAATGAGCAGTTCTTC
CDR3 protein: CASSPRWEGLNEQFF
clone size: many
D gene: TRBD2
V gene: TRBV18
J gene: TRBJ2-1

CDR3 DNA: TGTGCCAGCAGTTACTTATATACAGGTTTTCAGTCCTACGAGCAGTACTTC
CDR3 protein: CASSYLYTGFQSYEQYF
clone size: many
D gene: -
V gene: TRBV6-2/TRBV6-3
J gene: TRBJ2-7

CDR3 DNA: TGCAGCGTTGATGGGGTGGGGGCGAGAACAGATACGCAGTATTTT
CDR3 protein: CSVDGVGARTDTQYF
clone size: -
D gene: -
V gene: TRBV29-1
J gene: TRBJ2-3

CDR3 DNA: TGTGCCTGGAGTCCGACAGGGGGCTTCACCGGGGAGCTGTTTTTT
CDR3 protein: CAWSPTGGFTGELFF
clone size: many
D gene: TRBD1
V gene: TRBV30
J gene: TRBJ2-2

CDR3 DNA: TGCAGTGCCCTCGGGACAGTTTATAGCAATCAGCCCCAGCATTTT
CDR3 protein: CSALGTVYSNQPQHF
clone size: many
D gene: TRBD1
V gene: TRBV20-1
J gene: TRBJ1-5

CDR3 DNA: TGCAGTGCTAGTGATACCGGGACAGGGTTGACAGATACGCAGTATTTT
CDR3 protein: CSASDTGTGLTDTQYF
clone size: many
D gene: TRBD1
V gene: TRBV20-1
J gene: TRBJ2-3

CDR3 DNA: TGCGCCAGCACGGGTCCGGGCACAGATACGCAGTATTTT
CDR3 protein: CASTGPGTDTQYF
clone size: -
D gene: -
V gene: TRBV5-1
J gene: TRBJ2-3

CDR3 DNA: TGTGCCAGCAGGGAGGGTCAGCCCCAGCATTTT
CDR3 protein: CASREGQPQHF
clone size: many
D gene: -
V gene: TRBV27
J gene: TRBJ1-5

CDR3 DNA: TGTGCCAGCTCAAGGGACAGGGGGCCGGGCGGGGAGCTGTTTTTT
CDR3 protein: CASSRDRGPGGELFF
clone size: -
D gene: TRBD1
V gene: TRBV2
J gene: TRBJ2-2

CDR3 DNA: TGCAGTGCACCGAGAAGGGAGGGAGAGCCCCAGCATTTT
CDR3 protein: CSAPRREGEPQHF
clone size: few
D gene: -
V gene: TRBV20-1
J gene: TRBJ1-5

CDR3 DNA: TGTGCCAGCAGTTACTCCGTTAGGGGGACGACTGAAGCTTTCTTT
CDR3 protein: CASSYSVRGTTEAFF
clone size: many
D gene: -
V gene: TRBV6-5
J gene: TRBJ1-1

CDR3 DNA: TGTGCCAGCGGCCGGGACCCACCCTACAATGAGCAGTTCTTC
CDR3 protein: CASGRDPPYNEQFF
clone size: -
D gene: -
V gene: TRBV12-3/TRBV12-4
J gene: TRBJ2-1

CDR3 DNA: TGTGCCAGCAGTCGGACAGGGGAGAATCAGCCCCAGCATTTT
CDR3 protein: CASSRTGENQPQHF
clone size: many
D gene: TRBD1
V gene: TRBV27
J gene: TRBJ1-5

CDR3 DNA: TGTGCCAGTAGTCCCAGGTGGACAGGGGACACCGGGGAGCTGTTTTTT
CDR3 protein: CASSPRWTGDTGELFF
clone size: few
D gene: TRBD1
V gene: TRBV19
J gene: TRBJ2-2

CDR3 DNA: TGCAGCGTTGAGGCCAGCGACCAAGAGACCCAGTACTTC
CDR3 protein: CSVEASDQETQYF
clone size: -
D gene: -
V gene: TRBV29-1
J gene: TRBJ2-5

CDR3 DNA: TGTGCCAGCAGTTTATTACTAGCTACAGATACGCAGTATTTT
CDR3 protein: CASSLLLATDTQYF
clone size: many
D gene: -
V gene: TRBV27
J gene: TRBJ2-3

CDR3 DNA: TGTGCCAGCAGTTACCTACTAGTTAGCGAGCAGTACTTC
CDR3 protein: CASSYLLVSEQYF
clone size: -
D gene: -
V gene: TRBV6-2/TRBV6-3
J gene: TRBJ2-7

CDR3 DNA: TGTGCCAGCAGTGCCCCCGGGACAGGGGGCACAGATACGCAGTATTTT
CDR3 protein: CASSAPGTGGTDTQYF
clone size: -
D gene: TRBD1
V gene: TRBV25-1
J gene: TRBJ2-3

CDR3 DNA: TGTGCCAGCAGTCTTAGCGGTGCTCTCGAGCAGTACTTC
CDR3 protein: CASSLSGALEQYF
clone size: many
D gene: -
V gene: TRBV12-3/TRBV12-4
J gene: TRBJ2-7

CDR3 DNA: TGTGCCAGCCTGGGGATCCAGGGGCCTAATGGAAACACCATATATTTT
CDR3 protein: CASLGIQGPNGNTIYF
clone size: many
D gene: -
V gene: TRBV6-1
J gene: TRBJ1-3

CDR3 DNA: TGTGCCAGCTCACCCGGGACGCGGAATGAAGCTTTCTTT
CDR3 protein: CASSPGTRNEAFF
clone size: many
D gene: -
V gene: TRBV18
J gene: TRBJ1-1

CDR3 DNA: TGTGCCAGCAGCCCAGAGAGGGGGCATTCGTACGAGCAGTACTTC
CDR3 protein: CASSPERGHSYEQYF
clone size: many
D gene: TRBD1
V gene: TRBV7-9
J gene: TRBJ2-7

CDR3 DNA: TGCAGTGCTAGAGGAGAGGGGTGGACCGGGGAGCTGTTTTTT
CDR3 protein: CSARGEGWTGELFF
clone size: many
D gene: -
V gene: TRBV20-1
J gene: TRBJ2-2

CDR3 DNA: TGTGCCAGCAGTTTGGGTGGGGGAGCCCCATACGAGCAGTACTTC
CDR3 protein: CASSLGGGAPYEQYF
clone size: many
D gene: -
V gene: TRBV27
J gene: TRBJ2-7

CDR3 DNA: TGTGCCAGCAGGTCCGGAAGTTATGAGCAGTTCTTC
CDR3 protein: CASRSGSYEQFF
clone size: few
D gene: -
V gene: TRBV7-9
J gene: TRBJ2-1

CDR3 DNA: TGTGCCAGCAGCGTAGGGAATAATTCACCCCTCCACTTT
CDR3 protein: CASSVGNNSPLHF
clone size: many
D gene: -
V gene: TRBV9
J gene: TRBJ1-6

CDR3 DNA: TGTGCCAGCAGCTTTGGACTAGCGGGAGTGGGAGAGACCCAGTACTTC
CDR3 protein: CASSFGLAGVGETQYF
clone size: few
D gene: TRBD2
V gene: TRBV5-4
J gene: TRBJ2-5

CDR3 DNA: TGTGCCAGCAGTTGGGCGACAGGGGATCAGCCCCAGCATTTT
CDR3 protein: CASSWATGDQPQHF
clone size: many
D gene: TRBD1
V gene: TRBV12-3/TRBV12-4
J gene: TRBJ1-5

CDR3 DNA: TGTGCCTGGAGTGTAGATCGGAGGGATGAGCAGTTCTTC
CDR3 protein: CAWSVDRRDEQFF
clone size: many
D gene: -
V gene: TRBV30
J gene: TRBJ2-1

CDR3 DNA: TGCAGTGCTCTTATCACTAGCACAGATACGCAGTATTTT
CDR3 protein: CSALITSTDTQYF
clone size: many
D gene: -
V gene: TRBV20-1
J gene: TRBJ2-3

CDR3 DNA: TGTGCCAGCAGCATGGGGACAGGGATGGACCCCCAGCATTTT
CDR3 protein: CASSMGTGMDPQHF
clone size: few
D gene: TRBD1
V gene: TRBV7-9
J gene: TRBJ1-5

CDR3 DNA: TGTGCCAGCGTAACAGCCGGGGTAAACACCGGGGAGCTGTTTTTT
CDR3 protein: CASVTAGVNTGELFF
clone size: many
D gene: -
V gene: TRBV12-3/TRBV12-4
J gene: TRBJ2-2

CDR3 DNA: TGTGCCAGCAGTTACTCTAGGGCTAGCGGGGGACGCACAGATACGCAGTATTTT
CDR3 protein: CASSYSRASGGRTDTQYF
clone size: many
D gene: TRBD2
V gene: TRBV6-5
J gene: TRBJ2-3

CDR3 DNA: TGTGCCAGCAGTCCTGGACAGCGTAACACTGAAGCTTTCTTT
CDR3 protein: CASSPGQRNTEAFF
clone size: many
D gene: -
V gene: TRBV18
J gene: TRBJ1-1

CDR3 DNA: TGTGCCAGCAGCTTAGGGGGTCTAGGCAACACCGGGGAGCTGTTTTTT
CDR3 protein: CASSLGGLGNTGELFF
clone size: -
D gene: -
V gene: TRBV11-3
J gene: TRBJ2-2

CDR3 DNA: TGCAGCGTTTTGAGCGGACCCTACGAGCAGTACTTC
CDR3 protein: CSVLSGPYEQYF
clone size: -
D gene: -
V gene: TRBV29-1
J gene: TRBJ2-7

CDR3 DNA: TGCAGTGCTAGCGGAGGGGGCGAGGGGACTGAAGCTTTCTTT
CDR3 protein: CSASGGGEGTEAFF
clone size: many
D gene: TRBD1
V gene: TRBV20-1
J gene: TRBJ1-1

CDR3 DNA: TGTGCCAGCAGTGAAGCGGGGTGGGGGCTGAGCTATGGCTACACCTTC
CDR3 protein: CASSEAGWGLSYGYTF
clone size: many
D gene: -
V gene: TRBV6-1
J gene: TRBJ1-2